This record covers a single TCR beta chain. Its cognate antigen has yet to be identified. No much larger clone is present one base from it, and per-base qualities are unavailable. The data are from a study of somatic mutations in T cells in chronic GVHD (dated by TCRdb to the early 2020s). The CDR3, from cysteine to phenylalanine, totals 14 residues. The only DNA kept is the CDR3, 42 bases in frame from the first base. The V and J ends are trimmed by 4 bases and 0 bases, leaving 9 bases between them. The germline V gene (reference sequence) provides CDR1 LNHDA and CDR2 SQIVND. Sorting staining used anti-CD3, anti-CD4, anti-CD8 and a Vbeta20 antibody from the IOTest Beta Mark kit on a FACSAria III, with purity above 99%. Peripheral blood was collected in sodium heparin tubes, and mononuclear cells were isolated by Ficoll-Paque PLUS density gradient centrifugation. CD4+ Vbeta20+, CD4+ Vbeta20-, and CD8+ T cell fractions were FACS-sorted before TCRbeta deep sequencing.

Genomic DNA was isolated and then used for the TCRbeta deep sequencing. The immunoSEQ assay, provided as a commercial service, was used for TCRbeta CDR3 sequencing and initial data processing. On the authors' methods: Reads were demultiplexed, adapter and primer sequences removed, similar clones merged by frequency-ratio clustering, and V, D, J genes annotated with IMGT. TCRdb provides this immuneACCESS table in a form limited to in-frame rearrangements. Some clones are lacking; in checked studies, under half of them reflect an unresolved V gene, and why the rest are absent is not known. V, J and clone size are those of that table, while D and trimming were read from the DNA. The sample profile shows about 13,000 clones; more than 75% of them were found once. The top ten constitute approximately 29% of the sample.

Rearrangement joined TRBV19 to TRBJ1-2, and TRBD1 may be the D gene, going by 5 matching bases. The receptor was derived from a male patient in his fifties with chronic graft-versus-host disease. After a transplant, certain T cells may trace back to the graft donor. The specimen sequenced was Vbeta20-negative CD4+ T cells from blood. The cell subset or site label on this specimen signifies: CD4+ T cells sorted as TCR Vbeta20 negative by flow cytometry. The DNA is TGTGCCAGTAGTAATTCCAGGGCTAACTATGGCTACACCTTC. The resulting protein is CASSNSRANYGYTF.